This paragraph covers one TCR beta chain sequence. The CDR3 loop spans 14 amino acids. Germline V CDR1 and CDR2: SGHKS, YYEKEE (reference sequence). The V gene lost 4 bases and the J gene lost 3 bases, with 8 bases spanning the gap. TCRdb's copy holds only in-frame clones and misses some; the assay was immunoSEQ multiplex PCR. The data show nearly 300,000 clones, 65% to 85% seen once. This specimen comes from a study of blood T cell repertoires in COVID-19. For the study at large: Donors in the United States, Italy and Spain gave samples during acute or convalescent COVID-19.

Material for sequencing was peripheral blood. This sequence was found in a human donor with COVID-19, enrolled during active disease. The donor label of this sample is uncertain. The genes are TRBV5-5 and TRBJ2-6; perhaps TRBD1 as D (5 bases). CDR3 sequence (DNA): TGTGCCAGCAGCGCCAGGGTTGGGGCCAACGTCCTGACTTTC. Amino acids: CASSARVGANVLTF.